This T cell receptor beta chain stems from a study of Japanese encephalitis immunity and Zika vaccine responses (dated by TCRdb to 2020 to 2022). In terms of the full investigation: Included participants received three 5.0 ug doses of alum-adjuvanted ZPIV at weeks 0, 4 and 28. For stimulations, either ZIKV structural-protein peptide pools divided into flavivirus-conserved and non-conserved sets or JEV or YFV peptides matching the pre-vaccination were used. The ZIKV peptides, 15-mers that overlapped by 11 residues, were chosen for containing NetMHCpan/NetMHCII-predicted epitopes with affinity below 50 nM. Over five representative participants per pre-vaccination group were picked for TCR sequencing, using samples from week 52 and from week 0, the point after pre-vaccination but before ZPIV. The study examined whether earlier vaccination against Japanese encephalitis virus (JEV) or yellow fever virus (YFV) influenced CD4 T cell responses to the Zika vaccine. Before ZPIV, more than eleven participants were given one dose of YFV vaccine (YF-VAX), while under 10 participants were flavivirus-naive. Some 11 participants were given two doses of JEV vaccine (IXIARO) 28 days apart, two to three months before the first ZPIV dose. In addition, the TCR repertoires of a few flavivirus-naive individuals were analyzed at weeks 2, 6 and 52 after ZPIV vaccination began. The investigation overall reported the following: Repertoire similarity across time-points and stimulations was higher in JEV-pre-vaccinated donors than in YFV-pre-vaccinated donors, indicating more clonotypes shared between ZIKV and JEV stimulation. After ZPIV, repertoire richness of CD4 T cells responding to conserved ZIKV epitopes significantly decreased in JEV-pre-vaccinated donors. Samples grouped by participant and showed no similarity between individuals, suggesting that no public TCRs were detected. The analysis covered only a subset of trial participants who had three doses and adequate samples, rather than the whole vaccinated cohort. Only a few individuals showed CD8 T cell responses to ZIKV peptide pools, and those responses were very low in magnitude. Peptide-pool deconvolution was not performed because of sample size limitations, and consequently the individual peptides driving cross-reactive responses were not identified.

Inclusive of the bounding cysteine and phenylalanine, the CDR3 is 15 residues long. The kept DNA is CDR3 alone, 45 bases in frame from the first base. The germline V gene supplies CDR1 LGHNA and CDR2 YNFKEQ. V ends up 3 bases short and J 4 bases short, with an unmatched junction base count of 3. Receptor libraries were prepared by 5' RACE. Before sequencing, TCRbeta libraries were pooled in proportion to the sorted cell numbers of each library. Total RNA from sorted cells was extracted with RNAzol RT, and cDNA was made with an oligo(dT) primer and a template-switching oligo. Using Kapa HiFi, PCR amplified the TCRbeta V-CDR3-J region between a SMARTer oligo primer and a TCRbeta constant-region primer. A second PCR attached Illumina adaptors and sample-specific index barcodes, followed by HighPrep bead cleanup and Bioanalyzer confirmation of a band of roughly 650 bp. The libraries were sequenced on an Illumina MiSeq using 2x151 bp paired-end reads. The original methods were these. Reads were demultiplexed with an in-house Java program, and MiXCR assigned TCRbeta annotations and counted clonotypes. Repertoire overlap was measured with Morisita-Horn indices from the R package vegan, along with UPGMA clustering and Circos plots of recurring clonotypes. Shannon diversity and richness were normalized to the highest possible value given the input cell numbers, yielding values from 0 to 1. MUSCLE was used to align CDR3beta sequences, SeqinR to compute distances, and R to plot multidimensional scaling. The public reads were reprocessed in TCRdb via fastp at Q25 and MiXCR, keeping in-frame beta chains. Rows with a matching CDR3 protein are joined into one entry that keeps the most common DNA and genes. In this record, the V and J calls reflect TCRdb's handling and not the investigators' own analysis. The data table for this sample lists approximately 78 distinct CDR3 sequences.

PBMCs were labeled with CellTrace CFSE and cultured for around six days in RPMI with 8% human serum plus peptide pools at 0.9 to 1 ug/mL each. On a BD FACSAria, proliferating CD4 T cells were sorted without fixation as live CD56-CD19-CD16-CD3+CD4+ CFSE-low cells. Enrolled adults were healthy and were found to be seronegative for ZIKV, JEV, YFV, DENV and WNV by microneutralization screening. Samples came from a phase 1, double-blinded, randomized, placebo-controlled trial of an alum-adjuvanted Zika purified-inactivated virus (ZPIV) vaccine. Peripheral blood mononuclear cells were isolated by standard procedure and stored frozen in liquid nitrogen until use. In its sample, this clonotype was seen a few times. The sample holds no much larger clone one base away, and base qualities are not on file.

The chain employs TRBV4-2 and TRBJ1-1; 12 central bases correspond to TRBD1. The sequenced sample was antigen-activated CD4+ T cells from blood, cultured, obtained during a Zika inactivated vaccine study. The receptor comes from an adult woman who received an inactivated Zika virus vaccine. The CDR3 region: CASSHGDRGPTEAFF. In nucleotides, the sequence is TGTGCCAGCAGCCACGGGGACAGGGGGCCCACTGAAGCTTTCTTT.